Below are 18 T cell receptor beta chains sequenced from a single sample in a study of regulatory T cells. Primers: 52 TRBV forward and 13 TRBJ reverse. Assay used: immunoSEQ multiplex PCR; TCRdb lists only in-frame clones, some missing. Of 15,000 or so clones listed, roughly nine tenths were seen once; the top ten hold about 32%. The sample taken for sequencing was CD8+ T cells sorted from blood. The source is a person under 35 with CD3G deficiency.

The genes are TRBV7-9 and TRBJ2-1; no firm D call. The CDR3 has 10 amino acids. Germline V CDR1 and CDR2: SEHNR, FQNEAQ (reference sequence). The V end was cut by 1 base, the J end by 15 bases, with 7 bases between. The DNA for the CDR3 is TGTGCCAGCAGCTTAGGATTCCGGTTCTTC. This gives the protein CASSLGFRFF.

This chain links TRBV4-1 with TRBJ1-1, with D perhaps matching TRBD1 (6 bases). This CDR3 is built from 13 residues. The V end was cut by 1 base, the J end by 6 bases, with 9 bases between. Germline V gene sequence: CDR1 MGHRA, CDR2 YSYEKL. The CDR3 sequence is CASSQVGGSEAFF. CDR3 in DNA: TGCGCCAGCAGCCAAGTAGGGGGATCTGAAGCTTTCTTT.

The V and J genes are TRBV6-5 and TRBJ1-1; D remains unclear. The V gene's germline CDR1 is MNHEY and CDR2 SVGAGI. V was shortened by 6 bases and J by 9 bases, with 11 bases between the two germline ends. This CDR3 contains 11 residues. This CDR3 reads CASRDGRKAFF. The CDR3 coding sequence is TGTGCCAGCAGAGATGGACGTAAAGCTTTCTTT.

This CDR3 is CASSPGLNEQFF. CDR3 sequence (DNA): TGTGCCAGCTCACCTGGGCTGAATGAGCAGTTCTTC. V gene TRBV18 combines with J gene TRBJ2-1; D unclear. Germline lookup yields CDR1 KGHSH and CDR2 LQKENI. V lost 3 bases to trimming and J lost 7 bases, with 7 bases between them. The length of the CDR3 is 12 residues.

CDR3 sequence: CASSEGLSRAQGYTF. The CDR3 nucleotides read TGCGCCAGCAGCGAAGGGTTAAGTAGGGCTCAAGGCTACACCTTC. The chain joins TRBV4-1 to TRBJ1-2; no clear D. CDR1 and CDR2 (germline): MGHRA, YSYEKL. V was trimmed by 5 bases and J by 8 bases, leaving 21 bases between them. This CDR3 is 15 amino acids long.

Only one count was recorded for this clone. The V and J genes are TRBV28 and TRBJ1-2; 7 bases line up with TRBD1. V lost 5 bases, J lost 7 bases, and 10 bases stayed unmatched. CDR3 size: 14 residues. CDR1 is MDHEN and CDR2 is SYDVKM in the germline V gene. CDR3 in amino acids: CASSKTRQGLGYTF. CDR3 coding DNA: TGTGCCAGCAGTAAAACTCGACAGGGCCTTGGCTACACCTTC.

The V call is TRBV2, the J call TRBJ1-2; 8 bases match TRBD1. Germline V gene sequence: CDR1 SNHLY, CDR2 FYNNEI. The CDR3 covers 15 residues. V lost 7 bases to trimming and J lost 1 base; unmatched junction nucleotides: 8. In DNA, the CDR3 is TGTGCCAGCAACGGACAGGGAACTTTTAACTATGGCTACACCTTC. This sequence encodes CASNGQGTFNYGYTF.

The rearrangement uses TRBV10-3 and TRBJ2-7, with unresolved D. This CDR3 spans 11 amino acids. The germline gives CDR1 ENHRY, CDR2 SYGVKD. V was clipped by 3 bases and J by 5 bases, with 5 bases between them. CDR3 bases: TGTGCCATCAGTGACGGAAACGAGCAGTACTTC. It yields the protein CAISDGNEQYF.

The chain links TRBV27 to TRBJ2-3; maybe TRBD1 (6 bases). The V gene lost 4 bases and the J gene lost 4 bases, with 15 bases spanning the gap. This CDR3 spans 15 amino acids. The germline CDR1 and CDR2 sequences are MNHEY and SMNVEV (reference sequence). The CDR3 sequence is CASSSQGYGADTQYF. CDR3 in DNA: TGTGCCAGCAGTTCACAGGGCTACGGGGCAGATACGCAGTATTTT.

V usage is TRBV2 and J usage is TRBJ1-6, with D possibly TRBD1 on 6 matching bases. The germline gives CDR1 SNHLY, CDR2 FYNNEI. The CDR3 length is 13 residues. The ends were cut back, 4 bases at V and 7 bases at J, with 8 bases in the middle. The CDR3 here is CASSATGNSPLHF. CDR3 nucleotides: TGTGCCAGCAGTGCCACAGGGAATTCACCCCTCCACTTT.

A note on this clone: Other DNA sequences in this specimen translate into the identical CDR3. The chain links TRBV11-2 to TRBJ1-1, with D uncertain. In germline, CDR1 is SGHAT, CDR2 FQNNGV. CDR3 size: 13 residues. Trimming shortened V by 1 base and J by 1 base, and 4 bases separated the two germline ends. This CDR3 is CASSLGTNTEAFF. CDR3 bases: TGTGCCAGCAGCTTAGGAACGAACACTGAAGCTTTCTTT. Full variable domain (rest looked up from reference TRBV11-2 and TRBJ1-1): EAGVAQSPRYKIIEKRQSVAFWCNPISGHATLYWYQQILGQGPKLLIQFQNNGVVDDSQLPKDRFSAERLKGVDSTLKIQPAKLEDSAVYLCASSLGTNTEAFFGQGTRLTVV.

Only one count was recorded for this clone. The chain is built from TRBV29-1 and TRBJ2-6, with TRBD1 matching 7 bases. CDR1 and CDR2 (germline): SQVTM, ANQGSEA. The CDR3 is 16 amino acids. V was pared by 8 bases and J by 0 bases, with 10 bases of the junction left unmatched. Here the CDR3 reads CSIATSGGSGANVLTF. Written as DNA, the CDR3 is TGCAGCATCGCCACCTCAGGGGGCTCTGGGGCCAACGTCCTGACTTTC.

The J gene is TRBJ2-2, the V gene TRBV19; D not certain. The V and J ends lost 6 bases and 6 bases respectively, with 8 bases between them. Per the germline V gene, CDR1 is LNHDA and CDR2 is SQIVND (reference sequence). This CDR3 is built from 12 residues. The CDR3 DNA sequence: TGTGCCAGTAGCCCCTCGCCCGGGGAGCTGTTTTTT. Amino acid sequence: CASSPSPGELFF.

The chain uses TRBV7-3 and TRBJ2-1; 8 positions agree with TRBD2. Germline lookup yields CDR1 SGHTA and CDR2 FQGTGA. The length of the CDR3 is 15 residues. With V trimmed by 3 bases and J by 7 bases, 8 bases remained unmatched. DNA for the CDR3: TGTGCCAGCAGCTTCCTGCGGGGGGCAGGGAATGAGCAGTTCTTC. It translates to CASSFLRGAGNEQFF. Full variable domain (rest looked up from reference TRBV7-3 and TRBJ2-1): GAGVSQTPSNKVTEKGKYVELRCDPISGHTALYWYRQSLGQGPEFLIYFQGTGAADDSGLPNDRFFAVRPEGSVSTLKIQRTERGDSAVYLCASSFLRGAGNEQFFGPGTRLTVL.

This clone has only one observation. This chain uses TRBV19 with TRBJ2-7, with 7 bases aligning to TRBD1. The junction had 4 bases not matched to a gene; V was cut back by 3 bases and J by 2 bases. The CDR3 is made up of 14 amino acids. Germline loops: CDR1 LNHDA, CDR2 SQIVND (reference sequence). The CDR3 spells CASSMLGQPYEQYF. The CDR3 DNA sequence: TGTGCCAGTAGTATGCTGGGACAGCCCTACGAGCAGTACTTC. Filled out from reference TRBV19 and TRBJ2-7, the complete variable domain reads DGGITQSPKYLFRKEGQNVTLSCEQNLNHDAMYWYRQDPGQGLRLIYYSQIVNDFQKGDIAEGYSVSREKKESFPLTVTSAQKNPTAFYLCASSMLGQPYEQYFGPGTRLTVT.

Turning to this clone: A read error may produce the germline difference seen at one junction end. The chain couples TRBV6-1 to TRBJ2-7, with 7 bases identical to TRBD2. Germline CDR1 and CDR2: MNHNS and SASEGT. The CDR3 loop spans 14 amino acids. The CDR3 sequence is CASSQGEGTYEQYF. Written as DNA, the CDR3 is TGCGCCAGCAGCCAAGGGGAGGGAACCTACGAGCAGTACTTC.

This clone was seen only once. CDR3 sequence (DNA): TGTGCCTGGCTACTAGCGGGGGGGCACAATGAGCAGTTCTTC. Translating gives CAWLLAGGHNEQFF. The genes are TRBV30 and TRBJ2-1, with 13 bases fitting TRBD2. The CDR3 spans 14 residues. V trimming: 5 bases; J trimming: 5 bases; junction bases outside the gene matches: 3. Germline V gene sequence: CDR1 GTSNPN, CDR2 SVGIG (reference sequence).

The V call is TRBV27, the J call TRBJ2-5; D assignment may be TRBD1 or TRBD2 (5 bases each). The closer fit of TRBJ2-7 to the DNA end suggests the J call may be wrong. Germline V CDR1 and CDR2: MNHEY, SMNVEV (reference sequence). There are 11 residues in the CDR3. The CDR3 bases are TGTGCCAGCCCGAGGGGCCACGAGCAGTACTTC. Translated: CASPRGHEQYF.